A selection of T cell receptor beta chains follows, all from one sample in a study of cytotoxic CD8 clonotypes in ibrutinib-treated CLL. TCRdb keeps only in-frame clones here, not all; method: immunoSEQ multiplex PCR. The sample shows about 310,000 clones, about 80% of them seen only once. Sequenced here: PBMCs, sampled before ibrutinib treatment. These TCRs come from a human donor with chronic lymphocytic leukemia. Both conserved end residues are part of each CDR3. A D gene is named only where the DNA matches it firmly. For some rows the clone size is stated as once, few or many, or as a class when expanded; others skip it.

d_call	clone_size	j_call	v_call	cdr3_aa	cdr3_nt
TRBD1	.	TRBJ2-1	TRBV27	CASRSHRDRNYNEQFF	TGTGCCAGCAGGAGCCACCGGGACAGGAACTACAATGAGCAGTTCTTC
TRBD1	.	TRBJ1-2	TRBV6-1	CASSVGGQAYGYTF	TGTGCCAGCAGCGTCGGAGGACAGGCCTATGGCTACACCTTC
TRBD1	.	TRBJ2-5	TRBV10-3	CAISGTGRETQYF	TGTGCCATCAGCGGGACAGGGAGAGAGACCCAGTACTTC
TRBD1	.	TRBJ2-5	TRBV5-6	CASSLTGVETQYF	TGTGCCAGCAGCTTAACAGGGGTGGAGACCCAGTACTTC
TRBD2	.	TRBJ2-1	TRBV2	CASKDLDIMGRTSGSDEQFF	TGTGCCAGCAAAGATCTCGATATAATGGGGAGGACTAGCGGGAGTGATGAGCAGTTCTTC
.	few	TRBJ2-5	TRBV7-2	CASSLAVRRQETQYF	TGTGCCAGCAGCTTAGCGGTTAGACGGCAAGAGACCCAGTACTTC
.	.	TRBJ1-2	TRBV6-1	CASLPGRSTNYGYTF	TGTGCCAGCTTGCCGGGACGATCCACTAACTATGGCTACACCTTC
.	.	TRBJ2-1	TRBV5-5	CASSLGPGPNNEQFF	TGTGCCAGCAGCTTAGGACCGGGACCGAACAATGAGCAGTTCTTC
.	.	TRBJ2-7	TRBV27	CASSSTGRLSYEQYF	TGTGCCAGCAGTTCTACAGGGAGGTTGTCGTACGAGCAGTACTTC
.	.	TRBJ2-1	TRBV29-1	CSVGNVGLAVQFF	TGCAGCGTTGGCAATGTCGGGCTCGCGGTGCAGTTCTTC
TRBD2	.	TRBJ2-7	TRBV19	CASSGAGAYEQYF	TGTGCCAGTAGTGGGGCGGGAGCCTACGAGCAGTACTTC
.	.	TRBJ2-7	TRBV2	CASSELVGLGEQYF	TGTGCCAGCAGTGAGCTAGTGGGATTGGGGGAGCAGTACTTC
TRBD2	.	TRBJ2-1	TRBV7-3	CASGLTSGPYNEQFF	TGTGCCAGCGGCCTTACTAGCGGACCCTACAATGAGCAGTTCTTC
TRBD1	once	TRBJ1-2	TRBV7-9	CASSDNRGSNGYTF	TGTGCCAGCAGCGACAACAGGGGTTCGAATGGCTACACCTTC
.	few	TRBJ1-4	TRBV4-3	CASSQERTGANEKLFF	TGCGCCAGCAGCCAAGAAAGAACAGGAGCTAATGAAAAACTGTTTTTT
.	.	TRBJ1-2	TRBV25-1	CASRGQEGYGYTF	TGTGCCAGCAGGGGCCAGGAGGGGTATGGCTACACCTTC
TRBD2	.	TRBJ2-1	TRBV9	CASSETGGLGNEQFF	TGTGCCAGCAGCGAAACGGGAGGTTTGGGCAATGAGCAGTTCTTC
.	.	TRBJ2-3	TRBV7-3	CASSPGLSTDTQYF	TGTGCCAGCAGCCCGGGGCTTAGCACAGATACGCAGTATTTT
TRBD1	.	TRBJ1-4	TRBV15	CATSREPGTVNEKLFF	TGTGCCACCAGCAGAGAGCCCGGGACAGTTAATGAAAAACTGTTTTTT
TRBD2	.	TRBJ2-5	TRBV18	CASSPPGDSGGPKETQYF	TGTGCCAGCTCACCACCGGGGGATAGCGGGGGGCCAAAAGAGACCCAGTACTTC
.	few	TRBJ1-5	TRBV4-1	CASSLAAFQPQHF	TGCGCCAGCAGCCTTGCAGCGTTTCAGCCCCAGCATTTT
TRBD2	.	TRBJ2-7	TRBV4-2	CASSRGSGAYEQYF	TGTGCCAGCAGCCGCGGTAGCGGGGCCTACGAGCAGTACTTC
TRBD1	.	TRBJ2-7	TRBV29-1	CSVQNPGQNNYEQYF	TGCAGCGTTCAGAACCCGGGACAGAATAACTACGAGCAGTACTTC
.	.	TRBJ1-2	TRBV6-5	CASSAERAGDYGYTF	TGTGCCAGCAGCGCCGAAAGGGCAGGAGACTATGGCTACACCTTC